This T cell receptor beta chain stems from a study of blood T cells in healthy people across ages. Study-wide results and limits: Higher diversity, along with more naive CD4+ cells, distinguished long-lived donors from aged donors. Naive T cell percentage and TCR beta diversity correlated strongly.

This CDR3 has 15 residues. Germline values: CDR1 LGHNA, CDR2 YNFKEQ. With 1 base removed from V and 2 bases from J, the gap between germline ends came to 9 bases. Sample-barcoded 5' priming and a J-beta primer mix drove a second PCR of about 6 to 12 cycles. TCRdb recomputed calls from the 5' RACE reads with MiXCR, one row per CDR3 protein. The sample holds about 1.5 million distinct CDR3 sequences, approximately 39% seen once. The sample holds many counts of this clonotype. Its specificity is not known. What was sequenced was blood. The rearrangement joins TRBV4-2 to TRBJ2-1, with D hard to call. The TCR was taken from a woman aged 18-30 years in good health. The CDR3 DNA sequence: TGTGCCAGCAGCCAAGGTTACAACGCCTACAATGAGCAGTTCTTC. Residues: CASSQGYNAYNEQFF.